Shown below are 18 T cell receptor beta chains from a single sample sequenced in a study of shared clonotypes between healthy human individuals. The assay was immunoSEQ multiplex PCR, and TCRdb's table has in-frame clones only and misses some. The repertoire holds hundreds of thousands of clones, with 74% as singletons. The sample comprised memory CD4+ T cells sorted from blood. Noted subset: CD45RA-negative fraction. The receptors derive from a young man in good health.

The V call is TRBV9, the J call TRBJ2-3; D unresolved. The CDR3 totals 13 residues. CDR1 and CDR2 (germline): SGDLS, YYNGEE. Deletions cut 10 bases from V and 5 bases from J, with 17 bases between. The CDR3: CALILSVGDTQYF. DNA for the CDR3: TGTGCCCTCATATTATCCGTCGGAGATACGCAGTATTTT. Full variable domain (remainder filled in from reference TRBV9 and TRBJ2-3): DSGVTQTPKHLITATGQRVTLRCSPRSGDLSVYWYQQSLDQGLQFLIQYYNGEERAKGNILERFSAQQFPDLHSELNLSSLELGDSALYFCALILSVGDTQYFGPGTRLTVL.

The rearrangement joins TRBV5-1 to TRBJ2-7; 7 bases match TRBD2. V gave up 4 bases and J gave up 1 base; unmatched junction bases: 5. The V gene's germline CDR1 is SGHRS and CDR2 YFSETQ. There are 14 residues in the CDR3. This CDR3 reads CASSPGLPSYEQYF. The CDR3 DNA is TGCGCCAGCAGCCCGGGACTACCTTCCTACGAGCAGTACTTC.

The chain has TRBV5-4 and TRBJ2-1; D is perhaps TRBD2 (6 bases). CDR3 length: 16 residues. Trimming pared 4 bases from V and 5 bases from J, leaving 19 bases between. CDR1 SGHNT and CDR2 YYREEE come from the germline V gene (reference sequence). CDR3 loop: CASSQGGVAPNNEQFF. The CDR3, as DNA: TGTGCCAGCAGCCAAGGAGGGGTAGCGCCCAACAATGAGCAGTTCTTC.

The rearrangement links TRBV27 to TRBJ1-5; D gene unclear. The ends were cut back, 4 bases at V and 6 bases at J, with 16 bases in the middle. The CDR3 consists of 15 residues. The germline CDR1 and CDR2 sequences are MNHEY and SMNVEV (reference sequence). CDR3 nucleotides: TGTGCCAGCAGTTCACAGTGGGCCGTTCGTCAGCCCCAGCATTTT. Residues: CASSSQWAVRQPQHF.

The chain is built from TRBV5-4 and TRBJ2-1; D perhaps matches TRBD2 (5 bases). Trimming shortened V by 4 bases and J by 9 bases, and 23 bases separated the two germline ends. The CDR3 length is 16 residues. The germline V gene encodes CDR1 SGHNT and CDR2 YYREEE (reference sequence). CDR3 nucleotide sequence: TGTGCCAGCAGCCAATTCCGGGGAGAGCGAATGAGTGAGCAGTTCTTC. This codes for CASSQFRGERMSEQFF.

V and J are TRBV5-1 and TRBJ2-5; TRBD2 matches 7 bases. Unmatched junction bases numbered 12, after V lost 0 bases and J lost 4 bases. Germline loops: CDR1 SGHRS, CDR2 YFSETQ. The CDR3 consists of 17 residues. DNA for the CDR3: TGCGCCAGCAGCTTGGCCACCGCTAGCGGATTTAGAGAGACCCAGTACTTC. Protein sequence: CASSLATASGFRETQYF.

This clone was counted between two and nine times. This specimen includes other DNA sequences encoding the same CDR3. The genes are TRBV6-1 and TRBJ2-7; D perhaps matches TRBD1 (6 bases). This CDR3 region has 13 residues. CDR1 is MNHNS and CDR2 is SASEGT in the germline V gene. V dropped 2 bases and J dropped 4 bases, with 9 bases sitting between them. The chain's CDR3 is CASSEQQGYEQYF. CDR3 DNA: TGTGCCAGCAGTGAACAACAGGGTTACGAGCAGTACTTC.

The chain carries TRBV7-2 and TRBJ2-7; 7 bases map to TRBD2. The CDR3 length is 13 residues. Germline CDR1 reads SGHTA; CDR2 reads FQGNSA. Trimming cost V 5 bases and J 3 bases; bases outside gene matches: 4. DNA for the CDR3: TGTGCCAGCAGCCGCGGGGGACTCTACGAGCAGTACTTC. Amino acid sequence: CASSRGGLYEQYF. The full variable domain, completed using reference TRBV7-2 and TRBJ2-7, is GAGVSQSPSNKVTEKGKDVELRCDPISGHTALYWYRQSLGQGLEFLIYFQGNSAPDKSGLPSDRFSAERTGGSVSTLTIQRTQQEDSAVYLCASSRGGLYEQYFGPGTRLTVT.

The table lists this clone with a count of one. The chain recombines TRBV28 with TRBJ1-1, with TRBD1 as a possible D gene (6 bases). The germline V gene encodes CDR1 MDHEN and CDR2 SYDVKM. The V end was cut by 5 bases, the J end by 3 bases, with 7 bases between. The CDR3 spans 12 residues. The CDR3 protein is CASSRGHTEAFF. The DNA of the CDR3 is TGTGCCAGCAGTCGGGGGCACACTGAAGCTTTCTTT.

The chain couples TRBV14 to TRBJ2-7; 12 bases match TRBD2. This CDR3 comprises 15 residues. The ends lost 2 bases at V and 3 bases at J; junction bases unmatched: 2. Germline V CDR1 and CDR2: SGHDN, FVKESK. The CDR3 region has the DNA TGTGCCAGCAGCCAATGGACTAGCGGGAACTACGAGCAGTACTTC. This codes for CASSQWTSGNYEQYF.

The genes are TRBV28 and TRBJ1-4; 8 nucleotides agree with TRBD1. The CDR3 contains 12 residues. The germline gives CDR1 MDHEN, CDR2 SYDVKM. Losses at the gene ends were 9 bases for V and 7 bases for J; bases not matched to a gene: 4. CDR3 loop: CASGQGGEKLFF. The CDR3 nucleotides read TGTGCCAGTGGACAGGGAGGTGAAAAACTGTTTTTT.

The gene calls are TRBV5-1 and TRBJ2-3; D could derive from TRBD1 or TRBD2 (5 bases each). The CDR3 sequence is 13 residues long. V lost 1 base, J lost 6 bases, and 9 bases lay in between. The germline gives CDR1 SGHRS, CDR2 YFSETQ. CDR3 DNA sequence: TGCGCCAGCAGCTTGTACGGGACGGATACGCAGTATTTT. Translating gives CASSLYGTDTQYF.

The J gene is TRBJ2-2, the V gene TRBV9, with D perhaps TRBD2 (6 bases). The ends were cut back, 3 bases at V and 0 bases at J, with 12 bases in the middle. Per the germline V gene, CDR1 is SGDLS and CDR2 is YYNGEE. This CDR3 has 16 residues. CDR3: CASSGAPGANTGELFF. For the CDR3, the DNA is TGTGCCAGCAGCGGAGCCCCGGGGGCGAACACCGGGGAGCTGTTTTTT.

This chain links TRBV15 with TRBJ2-7; D not resolved. Germline CDR1 reads LNHNV; CDR2 reads YYDKDF (reference sequence). The CDR3 is 14 amino acids. V was shortened by 8 bases and J by 0 bases, with 14 bases between the two germline ends. The CDR3 coding sequence is TGTGCCACCGCTCCGGGCGGTAGCTCCTACGAGCAGTACTTC. Translated, it gives CATAPGGSSYEQYF. The full variable domain, completed using reference TRBV15 and TRBJ2-7, is DAMVIQNPRYQVTQFGKPVTLSCSQTLNHNVMYWYQQKSSQAPKLLFHYYDKDFNNEADTPDNFQSRRPNTSFCFLDIRSPGLGDTAMYLCATAPGGSSYEQYFGPGTRLTVT.

The sample holds many counts of this clone. Other DNA sequences within the sample encode an identical CDR3. The gene calls are TRBV28 and TRBJ2-1; perhaps D is TRBD1 or TRBD2 (5 bases each). The germline CDR1 and CDR2 sequences are MDHEN and SYDVKM. The CDR3 is made up of 17 amino acids. Deletions cut 2 bases from V and 4 bases from J, with 18 bases between. For the CDR3, the DNA is TGTGCCAGCAGTTTAGAGAAGGGACGGGTTGCGTACAATGAGCAGTTCTTC. It codes for CASSLEKGRVAYNEQFF.

The V call is TRBV27, the J call TRBJ2-5; 7 bases match TRBD2. Per germline, CDR1 MNHEY and CDR2 SMNVEV (reference sequence). The CDR3 spans 14 residues. After removal of 5 bases from V and 5 bases from J, the junction contained 8 bases not matched to a gene. CDR3 bases: TGTGCCAGCAGTCCTGGGGACTATGGGGAGACCCAGTACTTC. This encodes CASSPGDYGETQYF.

This chain links TRBV5-1 with TRBJ2-5; D remains unclear. The CDR3 loop spans 15 amino acids. Trimming took 0 bases from V and 2 from J, leaving 11 bases between them. Germline V CDR1 and CDR2: SGHRS, YFSETQ. The CDR3 DNA follows: TGCGCCAGCAGCTTGGCCTTTGCAGCACAAGAGACCCAGTACTTC. It specifies CASSLAFAAQETQYF.

This clone was found many times. This chain connects TRBV15 to TRBJ1-4; D gene uncertain. Per the germline V gene, CDR1 is LNHNV and CDR2 is YYDKDF (reference sequence). Trimming took 1 base from V and 5 from J, leaving 8 bases between them. The CDR3 covers 14 residues. In DNA, the CDR3 is TGTGCCACCAGCAGAGGAAACCGAAATGAAAAACTGTTTTTT. This gives the protein CATSRGNRNEKLFF.